This T cell receptor (beta chain) was retrieved from a study of T-cell reconstitution after alpha-beta-depleted transplantation in children. Study-wide points: Several hundred expanded graft clones reportedly gave rise to the alpha-beta T cells present about two months after transplant.

Construction of the TCRbeta library involved unique molecular identifiers. TCRdb ran MiXCR on the PCR reads and lists one entry per CDR3 protein. The sample consists of over 200,000 distinct CDR3 sequences, roughly 11% of them appearing once. With respect to this clonotype: Its antigen is unknown. The junction departs from the called germline gene at one end, perhaps through a read error.

The CDR3 spans 19 residues. The origin of this receptor is a child less than two years old with acute myeloid leukemia, due to receive a stem cell transplant. This chain links TRBV12-3 or TRBV12-4 with TRBJ2-1, with TRBD1 matching over 8 bases. The sequencing used PBMCs, collected before TCRalphabeta/CD19-depleted stem cell transplant. The CDR3 loop is CACRPGQGRSQPADNEQFF. The CDR3 DNA reads as TGTGCCTGCAGACCCGGACAGGGAAGGTCCCAGCCGGCAGACAATGAGCAGTTCTTC.